This entry lists 9 T cell receptor beta chains sequenced from one sample in a study of shared clonotypes between healthy human individuals (dated by TCRdb to 2020 to 2021). The library was generated by the immunoSEQ multiplex PCR assay. TCRdb stores this immuneACCESS table with in-frame sequences only. Part of the clones is absent; in the studies checked, under half of the shortfall reflects unresolved V genes, and no reason is known for the rest. The sample profile shows some 2.4 million clones; over 85% of them were found once. 0.35% to 0.45% of the sample is in the top ten clones. Sample: naive CD4+ T cells from PBMCs. The cell subset or site label, read with the paper, signifies: CD45RA+ positively selected. The source of these receptors is a man younger than 30 in good health. Some clones in this sample may be carry-over from other donors' samples.

This rearrangement joins TRBV30 to TRBJ2-6, with 10 bases matching TRBD1. V was pared by 4 bases and J by 6 bases, with 12 bases of the junction left unmatched. The V gene's germline CDR1 is GTSNPN and CDR2 SVGIG (reference sequence). CDR3 length equals 17 residues. The CDR3 protein is CAWKGQGNLWVANVLTF. CDR3 bases: TGTGCCTGGAAGGGACAGGGGAACCTCTGGGTGGCCAACGTCCTGACTTTC. The entire variable domain, with the rest obtained from reference TRBV30 and TRBJ2-6, is as follows: SQTIHQWPATLVQPVGSPLSLECTVEGTSNPNLYWYRQAAGRGLQLLFYSVGIGQISSEVPQNLSASRPQDRQFILSSKKLLLSDSGFYLCAWKGQGNLWVANVLTFGAGSRLTVL.

The gene calls are TRBV7-2 and TRBJ2-5; TRBD2 agrees at 8 bases. CDR1 and CDR2 from the germline V gene are SGHTA and FQGNSA. Germline trimming cut 1 base from V and 5 bases from J; bases unmatched to any gene: 6. The CDR3 is 15 amino acids. CDR3 nucleotides: TGTGCCAGCAGCTTAGAGGGGACTAGTGAGGAGACCCAGTACTTC. It is translated as CASSLEGTSEETQYF.

The gene calls are TRBV5-1 and TRBJ2-5, with D maybe TRBD1 (5 bases). Germline V gene data show CDR1 as SGHRS and CDR2 as YFSETQ. The CDR3 runs 14 residues. V lost 0 bases and J 5 bases, leaving 11 bases between the germline ends. Written as DNA, the CDR3 is TGCGCCAGCAGCTTGGGCAGGGAATCGGAGACCCAGTACTTC. Its protein is CASSLGRESETQYF.

The DNA for the CDR3 is TGCGCCAGCAGCTTAGGTCTTCGGTCACCCCTCCACTTT. Its translation: CASSLGLRSPLHF. The chain uses TRBV5-1 and TRBJ1-6; D unresolved. V was pared by 2 bases and J by 10 bases, with 10 bases between. CDR3 length equals 13 residues. Germline-derived CDR1 and CDR2 are SGHRS and YFSETQ.

The chain is built from TRBV5-1 and TRBJ1-1, with D possibly matching TRBD1 (5 bases). In germline, CDR1 is SGHRS, CDR2 YFSETQ. The CDR3 loop spans 16 amino acids. The V gene lost 0 bases and the J gene lost 4 bases, with 16 bases spanning the gap. The CDR3 spells CASSLEGLGRGTEAFF. The CDR3 nucleotides are TGCGCCAGCAGCTTGGAGGGATTGGGGCGCGGCACTGAAGCTTTCTTT. Full variable domain (missing parts from reference TRBV5-1 and TRBJ1-1): KAGVTQTPRYLIKTRGQQVTLSCSPISGHRSVSWYQQTPGQGLQFLFEYFSETQRNKGNFPGRFSGRQFSNSRSEMNVSTLELGDSALYLCASSLEGLGRGTEAFFGQGTRLTVV.

This chain joins TRBV7-2 and TRBJ2-3; 8 nucleotides match TRBD2. V shed 8 bases and J 6 bases; nucleotides not matched to a gene: 16. The CDR3 is 16 residues long. Germline-derived CDR1 and CDR2 are SGHTA and FQGNSA. The CDR3 reads CASLSGRIQPVDTQYF. The CDR3 region has the DNA TGTGCCAGCTTGAGCGGGAGAATCCAGCCGGTCGATACGCAGTATTTT.

This chain joins TRBV2 and TRBJ2-5, with D unclear. V was shortened by 5 bases and J by 5 bases, with 15 bases between the two germline ends. The CDR3 runs to 14 residues. The germline V gene encodes CDR1 SNHLY and CDR2 FYNNEI. CDR3 DNA: TGTGCCAGCAGTCCCCGGGTCCGCTTTGAGACCCAGTACTTC. This translates into CASSPRVRFETQYF.

The count of this clone is one. V gene TRBV10-3 combines with J gene TRBJ2-5, with D tentatively TRBD1 (6 bases). Trimming cost V 4 bases and J 2 bases, with 20 bases left between them. This CDR3 contains 17 residues. Germline V gives CDR1 ENHRY, CDR2 SYGVKD. CDR3 amino acids: CAISGSRDKAFQETQYF. CDR3 nucleotides: TGTGCCATCAGTGGGTCCCGGGACAAGGCTTTTCAAGAGACCCAGTACTTC.

This clone showed up just a few times. CDR3 sequence (DNA): TGTGCCAGCAGCGTTGCGGGGGATACCACTGAAGCTTTCTTT. Its protein is CASSVAGDTTEAFF. The J gene is TRBJ1-1, the V gene TRBV11-2; possibly TRBD1 for D (5 bases). The V gene's germline CDR1 is SGHAT and CDR2 FQNNGV. The CDR3 is made up of 14 amino acids. V was trimmed by 5 bases and J by 4 bases, leaving 14 bases between them.